A selection of T cell receptor beta chains follows, all from one sample in a study of blood T cell repertoires in COVID-19. Generated by immunoSEQ multiplex PCR, the TCRdb table keeps only in-frame clones and is missing some. Of roughly 360,000 clones detected, more than 75% appear once; the ten largest clones hold over 0.9%. The sequencing input was PBMCs or T cells enriched from blood (not recorded which). All receptors derive from a woman aged 25 to 39 with acute COVID-19. CDR3s include the opening cysteine and the closing phenylalanine or tryptophan. A D gene is named only where the DNA matches it firmly. Some rows have no size entry. The others give once, few or many, or a class for an expanded clone.

CDR3	DNA	size	J	D	V
CSVAEADFGYTF	TGCAGCGTCGCCGAGGCGGACTTTGGCTACACCTTC	-	TRBJ1-2	-	TRBV29-1
CASSTTGDQETQYF	TGTGCCAGCAGTACGACAGGGGACCAAGAGACCCAGTACTTC	-	TRBJ2-5	TRBD1	TRBV6-4
CASGNQALSTDTQYF	TGTGCCAGCGGAAACCAGGCGTTAAGCACAGATACGCAGTATTTT	-	TRBJ2-3	-	TRBV7-2
CASSPLVAGGTYEQYF	TGTGCCAGCTCACCACTTGTAGCGGGGGGCACCTACGAGCAGTACTTC	-	TRBJ2-7	TRBD2	TRBV18
CASSLEGPSSGNTIYF	TGCGCCAGCAGCTTGGAGGGGCCTAGCTCTGGAAACACCATATATTTT	few	TRBJ1-3	-	TRBV5-1
CASSAANYGYTF	TGTGCCAGCTCAGCGGCCAACTATGGCTACACCTTC	-	TRBJ1-2	-	TRBV18
CASRRDAIGDNEQFF	TGTGCCAGCCGGCGGGATGCCATAGGGGACAATGAGCAGTTCTTC	-	TRBJ2-1	-	TRBV2
CASSQGTGSGNTIYF	TGTGCCAGCAGCCAAGGGACAGGCTCTGGAAACACCATATATTTT	-	TRBJ1-3	TRBD1	TRBV7-7
CASSLDSRGISEQFF	TGTGCCAGCAGCTTAGATTCTCGTGGCATCAGTGAGCAGTTCTTC	-	TRBJ2-1	-	TRBV11-3
CASSESGNAFF	TGTGCCAGCAGTGAATCGGGGAATGCTTTCTTT	-	TRBJ1-1	-	TRBV6-1
CASRGTTGNTEAFF	TGCGCCAGCCGCGGGACCACCGGGAACACTGAAGCTTTCTTT	-	TRBJ1-1	-	TRBV10-1
CATSDPFTGELFF	TGTGCCACCAGTGACCCCTTCACCGGGGAGCTGTTTTTT	-	TRBJ2-2	-	TRBV24-1
CASSLGQVNEKLFF	TGTGCCAGCAGCTTGGGGCAGGTTAATGAAAAACTGTTTTTT	-	TRBJ1-4	-	TRBV5-8
CASSDTGQISYEQYF	TGTGCCAGCAGCGATACAGGGCAAATCTCCTACGAGCAGTACTTC	few	TRBJ2-7	-	TRBV6-5
CASKPDRAPNEKLFF	TGTGCCAGTAAACCCGACAGGGCCCCTAATGAAAAACTGTTTTTT	-	TRBJ1-4	TRBD1	TRBV19
CASSQDPSGGRDTQYF	TGTGCCAGCAGCCAAGATCCTAGCGGGGGGCGGGATACGCAGTATTTT	-	TRBJ2-3	TRBD2	TRBV3-1/TRBV3-2
CASSLVGPTVPTLYEQYF	TGTGCCAGCAGTTTAGTAGGGCCGACAGTACCTACCCTATACGAGCAGTACTTC	-	TRBJ2-7	-	TRBV27
CASSRGGDLNEKLFF	TGTGCCAGCAGCCGAGGGGGGGACCTTAATGAAAAACTGTTTTTT	-	TRBJ1-4	-	TRBV7-9
CASSAGRGGGAYEQYF	TGTGCCAGCAGTGCCGGGCGGGGCGGGGGGGCCTACGAGCAGTACTTC	once	TRBJ2-7	TRBD2	TRBV2
CASSRDRDSYNEQFF	TGTGCCAGCAGCCGGGACAGGGATTCCTACAATGAGCAGTTCTTC	-	TRBJ2-1	TRBD1	TRBV6-5
CATSRLGQMRNSPLHF	TGTGCCACCAGCAGACTGGGACAAATGAGGAATTCACCCCTCCACTTT	-	TRBJ1-6	-	TRBV15
CSVSPWDSFYNEQFF	TGCAGCGTCTCACCTTGGGACTCCTTTTACAATGAGCAGTTCTTC	-	TRBJ2-1	-	TRBV29-1
CASRQGSGNTIYF	TGTGCCAGCAGACAGGGGTCTGGAAACACCATATATTTT	-	TRBJ1-3	TRBD1	TRBV3-1/TRBV3-2
CASSLVGAGPSTDTQYF	TGTGCCAGCAGCTTAGTCGGTGCGGGTCCTAGCACAGATACGCAGTATTTT	-	TRBJ2-3	-	TRBV7-2
CASSATSGGPADTQYF	TGTGCCAGCAGCGCTACTAGCGGGGGGCCCGCAGATACGCAGTATTTT	-	TRBJ2-3	TRBD2	TRBV9
CASSQEESNGPQHF	TGTGCCAGCAGCCAAGAGGAGTCGAATGGCCCCCAGCATTTT	-	TRBJ1-5	-	TRBV4-2
CASRGRPGYGYTF	TGTGCCAGTAGGGGCAGGCCCGGTTATGGCTACACCTTC	few	TRBJ1-2	-	TRBV19
CASSPEGGRTGNTIYF	TGTGCCAGCAGCCCGGAGGGGGGGCGCACTGGAAACACCATATATTTT	-	TRBJ1-3	-	TRBV9
CASSPGLGAGTDTQYF	TGTGCCAGCTCACCTGGACTAGGCGCCGGCACAGATACGCAGTATTTT	-	TRBJ2-3	TRBD2	TRBV18
CASSRDRGDEKLFF	TGTGCCAGCAGCCGGGACAGGGGCGATGAAAAACTGTTTTTT	-	TRBJ1-4	TRBD1	TRBV7-9
CASSWTTGTEAFF	TGTGCCAGCAGCTGGACGACAGGGACTGAAGCTTTCTTT	-	TRBJ1-1	TRBD1	TRBV7-9
CAISESVLPGYEQYF	TGTGCCATCAGTGAGTCAGTTCTCCCAGGCTACGAGCAGTACTTC	once	TRBJ2-7	-	TRBV10-3
CASSQESGVSGNSPLHF	TGTGCCAGCAGCCAAGAGAGCGGGGTATCGGGCAATTCACCCCTCCACTTT	-	TRBJ1-6	-	TRBV14
CASSHRFTGELFF	TGTGCCAGCAGCCATCGGTTCACCGGGGAGCTGTTTTTT	-	TRBJ2-2	-	TRBV3-1/TRBV3-2
CAISGTSGGPFYEQYF	TGTGCCATCAGTGGGACTAGCGGGGGGCCCTTCTACGAGCAGTACTTC	-	TRBJ2-7	TRBD2	TRBV10-3
CASTGTGTGANVLTF	TGTGCCAGTACCGGGACAGGGACTGGGGCCAACGTCCTGACTTTC	-	TRBJ2-6	TRBD1	TRBV19
CASSSIKGEQYF	TGTGCCAGCAGCTCGATAAAGGGGGAGCAGTACTTC	-	TRBJ2-7	-	TRBV5-4
CASSLKLSNYPGYGYTF	TGTGCCAGCAGCTTAAAGCTCTCGAACTATCCCGGCTATGGCTACACCTTC	-	TRBJ1-2	-	TRBV7-2
CASSLRPRGGFGNTIYF	TGTGCCAGCAGCCTACGTCCCAGGGGTGGCTTTGGAAACACCATATATTTT	-	TRBJ1-3	-	TRBV5-6
CASSLGAGTNTEAFF	TGTGCCAGCAGCTTAGGGGCAGGAACGAACACTGAAGCTTTCTTT	-	TRBJ1-1	-	TRBV11-3
CASSPSGTGGSDEKLFF	TGCGCCAGCAGCCCCTCCGGGACAGGGGGCTCAGATGAAAAACTGTTTTTT	-	TRBJ1-4	TRBD1	TRBV5-1
CATKADRLSNQPQHF	TGTGCCACCAAGGCGGACAGGTTAAGCAATCAGCCCCAGCATTTT	-	TRBJ1-5	TRBD1	TRBV27
CASSLSGPTNYGYTF	TGTGCCAGCAGCTTATCAGGGCCCACTAACTATGGCTACACCTTC	few	TRBJ1-2	-	TRBV7-9
CASSHGQGANEQYF	TGCGCCAGCAGCCACGGACAGGGGGCGAACGAGCAGTACTTC	once	TRBJ2-7	TRBD1	TRBV5-1
CASSQAGGLLTMRQFF	TGTGCCAGCAGCCAGGCGGGGGGGCTACTAACAATGAGGCAGTTCTTC	-	TRBJ2-1	TRBD2	TRBV7-2
CASGLGQAGNTIYF	TGTGCTAGTGGCCTGGGACAGGCTGGAAACACCATATATTTT	-	TRBJ1-3	TRBD1	TRBV12-5
CASSYGQGNNEQFF	TGCGCCAGCAGCTACGGACAGGGAAACAATGAGCAGTTCTTC	-	TRBJ2-1	TRBD1	TRBV5-1
CASSVLWRNEQFF	TGTGCCAGCAGCGTCTTGTGGAGGAATGAGCAGTTCTTC	-	TRBJ2-1	-	TRBV7-9
CASSHQTAGFTDTQYF	TGTGCCAGCAGCCACCAGACAGCGGGATTCACAGATACGCAGTATTTT	-	TRBJ2-3	TRBD2	TRBV14
CSASGDTQNYGYTF	TGCAGTGCTAGTGGGGACACCCAAAACTATGGCTACACCTTC	-	TRBJ1-2	-	TRBV20-1
CASSESRGGPDTQYF	TGTGCCAGCAGTGAATCACGGGGGGGCCCAGATACGCAGTATTTT	-	TRBJ2-3	TRBD2	TRBV25-1
CASSLRSGHYEQYF	TGTGCCAGCAGCTTGCGGTCGGGTCACTACGAGCAGTACTTC	-	TRBJ2-7	-	TRBV5-8
CASSYAFRVNTEAFF	TGTGCCAGCAGTTACGCCTTCAGGGTGAACACTGAAGCTTTCTTT	once	TRBJ1-1	-	TRBV6-2/TRBV6-3
CASSLGGDTDTQYF	TGCGCCAGCAGCTTGGGGGGGGACACAGATACGCAGTATTTT	-	TRBJ2-3	-	TRBV5-1
CASSQDEAQEGYGYTF	TGCGCCAGCAGCCAAGATGAGGCCCAGGAGGGCTATGGCTACACCTTC	-	TRBJ1-2	-	TRBV4-3
CASSLQPLVTEAFF	TGTGCCAGCAGCTTGCAGCCTCTAGTCACTGAAGCTTTCTTT	once	TRBJ1-1	-	TRBV5-6
CASSRGGLGNTIYF	TGTGCCAGCTCCCGCGGGGGGCTCGGAAACACCATATATTTT	-	TRBJ1-3	-	TRBV18
CASSPSSHGSTGPGRSHSPLHF	TGTGCCAGTAGCCCCTCGTCCCATGGGTCGACAGGGCCAGGGAGGTCTCATTCACCCCTCCACTTT	-	TRBJ1-6	TRBD1	TRBV19
CASSLRQGKNIQYF	TGTGCCAGCAGCTTGAGGCAGGGAAAAAACATTCAGTACTTC	once	TRBJ2-4	-	TRBV5-6
CASSSIQGGMNTGELFF	TGTGCCAGTAGTTCAATCCAGGGTGGGATGAACACCGGGGAGCTGTTTTTT	-	TRBJ2-2	-	TRBV19